This T cell receptor (beta chain) appears in the sequencing data of a study of monozygotic twins with inflammatory bowel disease. Points from the study as a whole: The study supported no single strong signal or clonotype linked to IBD. IBD patients, compared with healthy twins, shared fewer clonotypes with others (especially with disease activity). Limited statistical power may explain no repertoire similarity difference between concordant and discordant twins.

Details on this clonotype: Its antigen remains unidentified.

Investigators pulled total RNA out of whole blood and did not sort T cells. TCRdb re-called the 5' RACE reads and gives one entry per CDR3 protein, without DNA. Here the sample table reports under 150,000 distinct CDR3 sequences. The germline V gene encodes CDR1 SGHTA and CDR2 FQGNSA. This CDR3 comprises 16 residues. The rearrangement uses TRBV7-2 and TRBJ2-3; checking the TCRdb D call of TRBD2 is not possible without DNA. This clonotype was obtained from a human donor with ulcerative colitis or Crohn's disease, or a healthy co-twin of an affected twin (not recorded which). Specimen: blood. The CDR3: CASSFGLAGGADTQYF.